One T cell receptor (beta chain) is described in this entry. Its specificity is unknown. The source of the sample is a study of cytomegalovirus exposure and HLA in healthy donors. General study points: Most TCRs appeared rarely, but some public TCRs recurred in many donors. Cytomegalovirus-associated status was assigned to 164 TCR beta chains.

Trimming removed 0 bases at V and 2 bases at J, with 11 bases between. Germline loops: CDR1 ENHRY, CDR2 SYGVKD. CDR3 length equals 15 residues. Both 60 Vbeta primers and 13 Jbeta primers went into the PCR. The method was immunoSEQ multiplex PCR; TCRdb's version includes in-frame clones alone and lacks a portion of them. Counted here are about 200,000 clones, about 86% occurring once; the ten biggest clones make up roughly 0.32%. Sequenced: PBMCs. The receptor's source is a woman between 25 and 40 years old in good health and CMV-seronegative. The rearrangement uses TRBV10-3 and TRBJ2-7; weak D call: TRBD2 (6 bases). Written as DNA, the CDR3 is TGTGCCATCAGTGAGTCGGAACTAGCAACCTACGAGCAGTACTTC. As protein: CAISESELATYEQYF.